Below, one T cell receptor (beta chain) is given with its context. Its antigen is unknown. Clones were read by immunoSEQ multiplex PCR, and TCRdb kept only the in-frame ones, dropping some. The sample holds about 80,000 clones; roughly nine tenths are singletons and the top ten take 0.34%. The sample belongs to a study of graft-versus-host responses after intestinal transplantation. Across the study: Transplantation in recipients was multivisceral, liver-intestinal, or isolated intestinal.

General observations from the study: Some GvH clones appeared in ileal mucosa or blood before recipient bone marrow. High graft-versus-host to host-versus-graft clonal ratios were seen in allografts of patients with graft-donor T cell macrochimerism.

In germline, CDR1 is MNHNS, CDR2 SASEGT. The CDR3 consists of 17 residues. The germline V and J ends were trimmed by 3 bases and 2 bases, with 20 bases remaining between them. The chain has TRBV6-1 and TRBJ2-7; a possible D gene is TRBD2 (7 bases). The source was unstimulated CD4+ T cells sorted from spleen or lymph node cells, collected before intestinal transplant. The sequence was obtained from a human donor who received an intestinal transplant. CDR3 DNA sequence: TGTGCCAGCAGTGAGGGGGGGGCCGGCAGGGTCCCCTACGAGCAGTACTTC. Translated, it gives CASSEGGAGRVPYEQYF.